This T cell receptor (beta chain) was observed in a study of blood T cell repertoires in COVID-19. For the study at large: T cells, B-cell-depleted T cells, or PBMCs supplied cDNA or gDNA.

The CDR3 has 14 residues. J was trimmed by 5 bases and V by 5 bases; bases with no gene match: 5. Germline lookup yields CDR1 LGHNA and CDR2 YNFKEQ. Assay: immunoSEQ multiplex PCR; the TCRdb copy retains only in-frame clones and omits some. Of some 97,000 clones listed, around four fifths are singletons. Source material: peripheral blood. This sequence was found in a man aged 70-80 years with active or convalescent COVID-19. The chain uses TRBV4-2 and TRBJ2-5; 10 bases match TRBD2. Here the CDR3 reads CASSSSAGGETQYF. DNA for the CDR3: TGTGCCAGCAGCTCCTCAGCGGGGGGGGAGACCCAGTACTTC.